Below are 17 T cell receptor beta chains sequenced from a single sample in a study of blood T cell repertoires in COVID-19. The table came from immunoSEQ multiplex PCR; TCRdb's copy has only in-frame clones and leaves some out. Among approximately 260,000 clones listed, roughly three quarters were seen once. What was sequenced was peripheral blood. The source is a woman aged 40 to 49 with active or convalescent COVID-19.

This rearrangement joins TRBV5-1 to TRBJ2-1, with 12 positions matching TRBD2. The germline V gene has CDR1 SGHRS and CDR2 YFSETQ. This CDR3 comprises 16 residues. The junction had 6 bases not matched to a gene; V was cut back by 2 bases and J by 6 bases. The CDR3 DNA is TGCGCCAGCAGCTTAAAGGCTAGCGGGGGGGCCAATGAGCAGTTCTTC. This sequence encodes CASSLKASGGANEQFF. The variable domain in full, completed from reference TRBV5-1 and TRBJ2-1, reads KAGVTQTPRYLIKTRGQQVTLSCSPISGHRSVSWYQQTPGQGLQFLFEYFSETQRNKGNFPGRFSGRQFSNSRSEMNVSTLELGDSALYLCASSLKASGGANEQFFGPGTRLTVL.

As to this clone: Additional DNA sequences in this sample encode the identical CDR3. This chain uses TRBV3-1 (or the pseudogene TRBV3-2) with TRBJ1-3; D gene ambiguous. CDR1 and CDR2 (germline): LGHDT, YNNKEL (reference sequence). V was shortened by 4 bases and J by 4 bases, with 5 bases between the two germline ends. CDR3 length: 12 residues. CDR3 DNA sequence: TGTGCCAGCAGCCCTAGGGGAAACACCATATATTTT. This codes for CASSPRGNTIYF.

This chain links TRBV5-1 with TRBJ2-3; D might be TRBD2 (6 bases). CDR3 length: 16 residues. Trimming shortened V by 4 bases and J by 4 bases, and 19 bases separated the two germline ends. CDR1 and CDR2 (germline): SGHRS, YFSETQ. The CDR3: CASSTAGSAQADTQYF. CDR3 bases: TGCGCCAGCAGCACGGCGGGGTCCGCTCAGGCAGATACGCAGTATTTT.

The genes are TRBV7-9 and TRBJ1-1, with D perhaps TRBD1 (5 bases). There are 15 residues in the CDR3. The V gene lost 3 bases and the J gene lost 0 bases, with 11 bases spanning the gap. Germline CDR1 is SEHNR and CDR2 is FQNEAQ (reference sequence). The CDR3 protein is CASSLRSQVNTEAFF. Written as DNA, the CDR3 is TGTGCCAGCAGCTTGAGGTCACAGGTGAACACTGAAGCTTTCTTT. Supplemented by reference TRBV7-9 and TRBJ1-1, the full variable domain reads DTGVSQNPRHKITKRGQNVTFRCDPISEHNRLYWYRQTLGQGPEFLTYFQNEAQLEKSRLLSDRFSAERPKGSFSTLEIQRTEQGDSAMYLCASSLRSQVNTEAFFGQGTRLTVV.

This clone was seen only once. The chain has TRBV10-1 and TRBJ2-3; tentatively, D is TRBD2 (6 bases). CDR3 size: 16 residues. Looked up from germline, CDR1 is WNHNN and CDR2 is SYGVQD (reference sequence). With 0 bases removed from V and 2 bases from J, the gap between germline ends came to 12 bases. The CDR3 bases are TGCGCCAGCAGTGAGTCTCGGGACTGGGACACAGATACGCAGTATTTT. The encoded protein is CASSESRDWDTDTQYF.

The rearrangement uses TRBV9 and TRBJ1-5, with D uncertain. Germline CDR1 reads SGDLS; CDR2 reads YYNGEE. V was pared by 4 bases and J by 0 bases, with 11 bases between. CDR3 length: 15 amino acids. The CDR3 here is CASSPNSFSNQPQHF. DNA of the CDR3: TGTGCCAGCAGCCCGAACAGCTTTAGCAATCAGCCCCAGCATTTT.

The V gene is TRBV6-5, the J gene TRBJ1-1; 7 bases match TRBD1. The ends lost 5 bases at V and 4 bases at J; junction bases unmatched: 7. This CDR3 has 14 residues. The germline CDR1 and CDR2 sequences are MNHEY and SVGAGI. The CDR3 DNA reads TGTGCCAGCAGTAAGACAGGGTTGGGCACTGAAGCTTTCTTT. Amino acids: CASSKTGLGTEAFF.

This chain uses TRBV2 with TRBJ1-6, with D tentatively TRBD1 (5 bases). CDR1 is SNHLY, CDR2 FYNNEI, per germline. The CDR3 contains 14 residues. The germline V and J ends were trimmed by 1 base and 6 bases, with 7 bases remaining between them. CDR3 region: CASSEGQLNSPLHF. The CDR3, as DNA: TGTGCCAGCAGTGAAGGACAGCTTAATTCACCCCTCCACTTT.

The V and J genes are TRBV7-2 and TRBJ2-1; TRBD2 matches 8 bases. Germline V gives CDR1 SGHTA, CDR2 FQGNSA. This CDR3 is built from 15 residues. J gave up 1 base and V 5 bases, and 4 bases lay outside the gene matches. The CDR3 DNA reads as TGTGCCAGCAGCCCGGGGGGGCCGTCCTACAATGAGCAGTTCTTC. It codes for CASSPGGPSYNEQFF.

V and J are TRBV28 and TRBJ2-1; D perhaps matches TRBD1 (7 bases). CDR3 length: 13 amino acids. Trimming left V 6 bases short and J 6 bases short, with 12 bases between. Germline-derived CDR1 and CDR2 are MDHEN and SYDVKM. CDR3 sequence (DNA): TGTGCCAGCAGCCGACAGGGAGGCAATGAGCAGTTCTTC. The encoded protein is CASSRQGGNEQFF.

In the case of this clone: A much larger clone differs from this one at a single base, so this may be a read error. The chain is built from TRBV5-5 and TRBJ2-3; possibly TRBD2 for D (6 bases). The CDR3 is 15 residues long. Trimming took off 2 bases at V and 0 bases at J, with 10 bases between the two ends. Germline assignment: CDR1 SGHKS and CDR2 YYEKEE (reference sequence). The CDR3 loop is CASSFGGISTDTQYF. The CDR3 nucleotides are TGTGCCAGCAGCTTTGGAGGGATTAGCACAGATACGCAGTATTTT.

The V gene is TRBV6-6, the J gene TRBJ2-4; 10 bases map to TRBD1. The CDR3 consists of 13 residues. The V gene's germline CDR1 is MNHNY and CDR2 SVGAGI (reference sequence). V lost 5 bases to trimming and J lost 8 bases; unmatched junction nucleotides: 3. This chain's CDR3 is CASSRDRGYIQYF. In DNA form, the CDR3 reads TGTGCCAGCAGTAGGGACAGGGGATACATTCAGTACTTC.

On this clone itself: A clone one base away is much larger, so this may be a read error. The rearrangement joins TRBV2 to TRBJ1-1; 7 bases line up with TRBD1. Germline V gene sequence: CDR1 SNHLY, CDR2 FYNNEI. Losses at the gene ends were 6 bases for V and 1 base for J; bases not matched to a gene: 2. The CDR3 spans 13 residues. CDR3 sequence: CASSRTGNTEAFF. CDR3 bases: TGTGCCAGCAGCCGGACAGGGAACACTGAAGCTTTCTTT. The complete variable domain, with remaining parts taken from reference TRBV2 and TRBJ1-1, reads EPEVTQTPSHQVTQMGQEVILRCVPISNHLYFYWYRQILGQKVEFLVSFYNNEISEKSEIFDDQFSVERPDGSNFTLKIRSTKLEDSAMYFCASSRTGNTEAFFGQGTRLTVV.

This chain uses TRBV7-2 with TRBJ2-3; D is undetermined. The V end was cut by 3 bases, the J end by 3 bases, with 10 bases between. The CDR3 is 14 residues long. Germline CDR1 is SGHTA and CDR2 is FQGNSA. CDR3 coding DNA: TGTGCCAGCAGCTTGGCAGCGCATACAGATACGCAGTATTTT. This codes for CASSLAAHTDTQYF.

The gene calls are TRBV6-2 or TRBV6-3 and TRBJ2-5, with 10 nucleotides matching TRBD2. With V trimmed by 6 bases and J by 9 bases, 13 bases remained unmatched. Germline lookup yields CDR1 MNHEY and CDR2 SVGEGT. This CDR3 has 15 residues. CDR3 residues: CASSIRTSGPWAQYF. In nucleotides, the CDR3 is TGTGCCAGCAGCATTCGGACTAGCGGTCCATGGGCCCAGTACTTC.

V and J are TRBV5-1 and TRBJ1-3; the match to TRBD1 covers 8 bases. V lost 4 bases to trimming and J lost 3 bases; unmatched junction nucleotides: 3. The CDR3 length is 14 residues. Germline V gives CDR1 SGHRS, CDR2 YFSETQ. This CDR3 reads CASSPGQGGNTIYF. The CDR3 DNA reads TGCGCCAGCAGCCCTGGACAGGGTGGAAACACCATATATTTT.

This rearrangement joins TRBV10-3 to TRBJ1-5; 8 bases line up with TRBD1. Germline V gene data show CDR1 as ENHRY and CDR2 as SYGVKD. CDR3 length: 15 amino acids. Trimming at V came to 7 bases and at J to 1 base, leaving 6 bases not matched to a gene. The CDR3 reads CAITDRGESNQPQHF. CDR3 DNA sequence: TGTGCCATCACCGACAGGGGTGAAAGCAATCAGCCCCAGCATTTT.